What follows is one T cell receptor (beta chain) and its context. Its cognate antigen is unknown. The data were obtained in a study of Ad26.COV2.S vaccination and SARS-CoV-2 variants. Across the whole study: By the intramuscular route, Ad26.COV2.S was given once, or twice 56 days apart.

Treatment defined: some 20 received Ad26.COV2.S at low or high dose, single or two shots; roughly 5 received placebo; per-sample allocation not given. Sampling happened 63 days after the first vaccine or placebo injection. Germline V gene lookup returns CDR1 LNHDA and CDR2 SQIVND (reference sequence). This CDR3 contains 14 residues. V gave up 5 bases and J gave up 1 base, with 9 bases separating them. Findings and limits, study-wide: Post-vaccination breadth of spike-specific CD8+ and CD4+ T cell responses was reportedly substantial.

Produced via immunoSEQ multiplex PCR; TCRdb's table is partial and in-frame only. Of roughly 270,000 clones in the sample, over 75% were seen once. The rearrangement joins TRBV19 to TRBJ1-5; a weak D match, TRBD1 (5 bases). The source was peripheral blood, collected in a trial of Ad26.COV2.S vaccine versus placebo. The sequence was obtained from a person between 18 and 59 years old who received the Ad26.COV2.S COVID-19 vaccine or a placebo. This chain's CDR3 is CASSDQGSNQPQHF. The CDR3 bases are TGTGCCAGTAGTGACCAGGGCAGCAATCAGCCCCAGCATTTT.